The T cell receptor beta chain under discussion was sequenced for a study of blood T cells in healthy people across ages. Regarding the study as a whole: The long-lived group displayed more naive CD4+ cells, plus higher diversity, than the aged donors did.

The sample holds a few counts of this clonotype. Its target is unknown. A sample-barcoded 5' primer and a J-beta primer mix were used in a second PCR of roughly 7 to 12 cycles. Each CDR3 protein is one row after TCRdb ran MiXCR on the 5' RACE reads. The table lists hundreds of thousands of distinct CDR3 sequences, about 43% of them singletons. V trimming: 4 bases; J trimming: 10 bases; junction bases outside the gene matches: 9. Germline V gene data show CDR1 as MNHEY and CDR2 as SVGEGT. The CDR3 is 13 residues long. Russia was home to the donors, healthy Caucasian individuals aged about 6 to 90. This chain links TRBV6-2 or TRBV6-3 with TRBJ2-7, with TRBD2 matching over 8 bases. The source material was blood. This TCR was sampled from a man older than 75 in good health. CDR3 nucleotide sequence: TGTGCCAGCAGTTCCCAGCGGGAGTCCCACCAGTACTTC. Its protein product is CASSSQRESHQYF.